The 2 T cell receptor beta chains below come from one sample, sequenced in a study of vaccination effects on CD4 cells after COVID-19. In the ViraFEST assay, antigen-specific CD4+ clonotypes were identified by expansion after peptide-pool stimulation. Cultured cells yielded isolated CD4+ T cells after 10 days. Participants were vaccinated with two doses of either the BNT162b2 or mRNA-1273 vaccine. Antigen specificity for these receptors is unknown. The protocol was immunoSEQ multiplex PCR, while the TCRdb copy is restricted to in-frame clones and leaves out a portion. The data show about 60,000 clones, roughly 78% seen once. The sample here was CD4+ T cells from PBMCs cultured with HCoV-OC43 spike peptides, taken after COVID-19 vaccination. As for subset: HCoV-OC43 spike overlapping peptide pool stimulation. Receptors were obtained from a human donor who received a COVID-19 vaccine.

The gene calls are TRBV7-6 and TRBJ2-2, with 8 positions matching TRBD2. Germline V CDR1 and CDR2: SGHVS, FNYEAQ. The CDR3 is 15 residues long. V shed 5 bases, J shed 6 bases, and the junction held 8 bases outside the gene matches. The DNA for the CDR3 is TGTGCCAGCAGCCGGGAGGGACTCCCCTCCGGGGAGCTGTTTTTT. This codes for CASSREGLPSGELFF.

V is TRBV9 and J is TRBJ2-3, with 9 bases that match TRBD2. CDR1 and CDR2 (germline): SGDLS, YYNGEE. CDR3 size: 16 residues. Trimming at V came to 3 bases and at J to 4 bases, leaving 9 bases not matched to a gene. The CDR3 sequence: CASSGLAVLRADTQYF. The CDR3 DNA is TGTGCCAGCAGCGGACTAGCGGTCCTGAGGGCAGATACGCAGTATTTT.